The source of this TCR beta chain is a study of response to subunit inactivated influenza vaccine (dated by TCRdb to the late 2010s). About the full investigation: To follow how T cells responded to a trivalent subunit inactivated influenza vaccine, the researchers relied on deep quantitative profiling of the T cell receptor repertoire.

A note on this clonotype: Its recognized antigen is unknown. It has no much larger one-base neighbor in the sample; base qualities were not kept.

Receptors were amplified or captured by RT-PCR. Sequencing took place on an Illumina HiSeq 2500. Clones were called with MiXCR by TCRdb after fastp trimmed the public reads at Q25, and only in-frame beta chains were retained. When rows share a CDR3 protein, they turn into one entry using the most common DNA and genes. The sample table holds hundreds of thousands of distinct CDR3 sequences, of which less than 8% were seen once. The biggest ten clones account for 10% to 15% of the sample. Trimming costs V 4 bases and J 1 base, and their ends lie 9 bases apart. From the cysteine up to the phenylalanine, the CDR3 has a length of 14 residues. The entry retains the CDR3 DNA only, 42 bases that are in frame from base 1. CDR1 and CDR2 are read off the germline V gene as SGHRS and YFSETQ. What the study reported, not specific to this receptor: The authors proposed that each seasonal influenza vaccination may bring in only a limited number of new T cells.

The source was PBMCs from blood, collected approximately 25 months after vaccination. The rearrangement combines TRBV5-1 with TRBJ1-5, with TRBD1 tentatively as D gene (5 bases match). The receptor's source is a man aged 45 to 70 who received an inactivated influenza vaccine. Donor details come from another sample of the same person, matched by shared clones. The CDR3 amino acid sequence is: CASSPKGSNQPQHF. The base sequence is TGCGCCAGCAGCCCTAAGGGGAGCAATCAGCCCCAGCATTTT.